The clone carrying this T cell receptor beta chain was found a few times. The V end was cut by 3 bases, the J end by 2 bases, with 15 bases between. The CDR3 sequence is 15 residues long. The germline CDR1 and CDR2 sequences are GTSNPN and SVGIG (reference sequence). The data derive from a study of cytomegalovirus exposure and HLA in healthy donors. PCR amplification relied on 60 Vbeta primers (plus 13 Jbeta primers). Sequencing used immunoSEQ multiplex PCR; TCRdb keeps in-frame clones, though not all of them. Among about 120,000 clones, approximately 8.6% were seen once, and the ten largest hold 6% to 7.5%.

The sequence was collected from a woman in her thirties or forties in good health and CMV-seropositive. The chain joins TRBV30 to TRBJ2-3, with D perhaps TRBD2 (5 bases). Material: PBMCs. CDR3 protein: CAWRPAPGSTDTQYF. Here the CDR3 DNA reads TGTGCCTGGAGGCCAGCCCCGGGATCCACAGATACGCAGTATTTT.